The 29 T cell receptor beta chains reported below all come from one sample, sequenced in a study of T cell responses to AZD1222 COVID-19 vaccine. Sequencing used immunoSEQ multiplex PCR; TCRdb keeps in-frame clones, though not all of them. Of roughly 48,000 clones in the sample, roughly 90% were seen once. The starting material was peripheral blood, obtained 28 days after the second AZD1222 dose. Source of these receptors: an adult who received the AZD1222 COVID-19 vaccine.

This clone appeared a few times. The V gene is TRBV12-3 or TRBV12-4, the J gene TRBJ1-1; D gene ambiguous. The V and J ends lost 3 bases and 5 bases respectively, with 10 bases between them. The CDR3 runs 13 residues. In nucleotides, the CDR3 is TGTGCCAGCAGTTTGGGCGGGTCGACTGAAGCTTTCTTT. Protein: CASSLGGSTEAFF.

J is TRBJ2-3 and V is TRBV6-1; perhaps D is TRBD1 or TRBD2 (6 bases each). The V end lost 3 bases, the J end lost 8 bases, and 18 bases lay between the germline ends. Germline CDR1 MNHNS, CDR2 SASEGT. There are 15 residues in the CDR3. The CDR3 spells CASSEGGSGVGTQYF. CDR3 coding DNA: TGTGCCAGCAGTGAGGGGGGCAGTGGGGTTGGTACGCAGTATTTT.

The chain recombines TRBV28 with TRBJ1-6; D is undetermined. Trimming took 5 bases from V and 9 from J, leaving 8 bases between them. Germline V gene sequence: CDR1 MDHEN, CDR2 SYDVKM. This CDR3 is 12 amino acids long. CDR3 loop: CASSPLGSPLHF. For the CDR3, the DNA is TGTGCCAGCAGTCCCCTCGGTTCACCCCTCCACTTT.

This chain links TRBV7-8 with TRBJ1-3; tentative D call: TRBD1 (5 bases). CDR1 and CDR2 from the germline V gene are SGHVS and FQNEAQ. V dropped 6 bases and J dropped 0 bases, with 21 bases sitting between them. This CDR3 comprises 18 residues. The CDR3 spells CASSFLSGTETSGNTIYF. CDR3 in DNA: TGTGCCAGCAGTTTTTTATCCGGGACCGAGACCTCTGGAAACACCATATATTTT.

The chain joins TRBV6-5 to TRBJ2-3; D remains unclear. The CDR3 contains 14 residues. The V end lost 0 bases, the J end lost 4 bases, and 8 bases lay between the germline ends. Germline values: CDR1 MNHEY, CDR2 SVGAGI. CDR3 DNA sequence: TGTGCCAGCAGTTACTCGATTTCTTCAGATACGCAGTATTTT. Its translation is CASSYSISSDTQYF.

The CDR3 region is CASSYGTGAYEQYF. In DNA, the CDR3 is TGTGCCAGCAGCTACGGGACAGGGGCCTACGAGCAGTACTTC. The chain uses TRBV14 and TRBJ2-7, with TRBD1 matching over 10 bases. The CDR3 extends over 14 amino acids. Germline V gives CDR1 SGHDN, CDR2 FVKESK. V lost 5 bases, J lost 2 bases, and 3 bases stayed unmatched.

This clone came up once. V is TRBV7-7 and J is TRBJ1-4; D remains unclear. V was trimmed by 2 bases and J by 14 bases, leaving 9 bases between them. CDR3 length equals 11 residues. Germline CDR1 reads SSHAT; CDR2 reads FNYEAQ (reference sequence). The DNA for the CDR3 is TGTGCCAGCAGCTTAACCCGGCGGCTGTTTTTT. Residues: CASSLTRRLFF.

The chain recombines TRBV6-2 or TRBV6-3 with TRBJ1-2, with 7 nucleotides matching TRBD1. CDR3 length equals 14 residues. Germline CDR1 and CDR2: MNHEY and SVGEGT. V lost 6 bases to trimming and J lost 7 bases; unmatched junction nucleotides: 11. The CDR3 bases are TGTGCCAGCAGGTACCATACCGGGACAGCTGGCTACACCTTC. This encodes CASRYHTGTAGYTF.

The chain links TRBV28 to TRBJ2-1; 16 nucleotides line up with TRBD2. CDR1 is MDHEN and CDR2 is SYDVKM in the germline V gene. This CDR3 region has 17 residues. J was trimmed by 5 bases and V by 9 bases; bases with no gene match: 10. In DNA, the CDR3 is TGTGCCAGTCCTCCGGGACTAGCGGGAGGGCCAAACAATGAGCAGTTCTTC. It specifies CASPPGLAGGPNNEQFF. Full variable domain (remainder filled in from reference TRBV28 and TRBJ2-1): DVKVTQSSRYLVKRTGEKVFLECVQDMDHENMFWYRQDPGLGLRLIYFSYDVKMKEKGDIPEGYSVSREKKERFSLILESASTNQTSMYLCASPPGLAGGPNNEQFFGPGTRLTVL.

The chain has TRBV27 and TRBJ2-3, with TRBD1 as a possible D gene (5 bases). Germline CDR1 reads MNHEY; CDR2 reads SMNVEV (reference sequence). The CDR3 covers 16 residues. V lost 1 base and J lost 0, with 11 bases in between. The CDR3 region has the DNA TGTGCCAGCAGTTTATACGACCCAGGGAGCACAGATACGCAGTATTTT. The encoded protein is CASSLYDPGSTDTQYF.

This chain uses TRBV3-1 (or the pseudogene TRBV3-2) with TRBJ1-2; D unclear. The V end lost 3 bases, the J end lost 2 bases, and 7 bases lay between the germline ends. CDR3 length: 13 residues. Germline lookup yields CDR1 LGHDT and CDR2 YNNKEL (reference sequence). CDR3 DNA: TGTGCCAGCAGCCACGGAGAAAACTATGGCTACACCTTC. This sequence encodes CASSHGENYGYTF.

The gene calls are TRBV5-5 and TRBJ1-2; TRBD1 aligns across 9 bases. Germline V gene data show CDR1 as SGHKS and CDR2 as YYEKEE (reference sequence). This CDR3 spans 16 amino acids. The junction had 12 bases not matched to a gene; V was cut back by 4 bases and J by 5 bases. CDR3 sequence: CASSNTGTGIRYGYTF. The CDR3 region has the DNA TGTGCCAGCAGCAACACCGGGACAGGGATTCGATATGGCTACACCTTC.

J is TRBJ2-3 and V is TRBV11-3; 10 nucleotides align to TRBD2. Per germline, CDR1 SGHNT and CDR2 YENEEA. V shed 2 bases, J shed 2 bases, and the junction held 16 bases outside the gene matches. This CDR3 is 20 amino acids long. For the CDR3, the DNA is TGTGCCAGCAGCTTATTTCGGATAGCGGGGGGCCCGATCGCCACAGATACGCAGTATTTT. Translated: CASSLFRIAGGPIATDTQYF.

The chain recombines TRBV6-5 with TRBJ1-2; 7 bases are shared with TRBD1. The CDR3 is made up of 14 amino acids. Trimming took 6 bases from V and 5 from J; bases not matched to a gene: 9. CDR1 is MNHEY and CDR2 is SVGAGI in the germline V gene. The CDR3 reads CASSRLGTEYGYTF. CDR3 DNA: TGTGCCAGCAGCCGCCTAGGGACAGAATATGGCTACACCTTC.

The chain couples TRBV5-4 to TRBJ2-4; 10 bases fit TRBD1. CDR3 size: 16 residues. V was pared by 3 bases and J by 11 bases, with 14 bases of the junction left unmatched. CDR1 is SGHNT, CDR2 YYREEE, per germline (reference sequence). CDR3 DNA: TGTGCCAGCAGCTCCCCCATGGGACAGGGGCCCTCGGTTCAGTACTTC. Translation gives CASSSPMGQGPSVQYF.

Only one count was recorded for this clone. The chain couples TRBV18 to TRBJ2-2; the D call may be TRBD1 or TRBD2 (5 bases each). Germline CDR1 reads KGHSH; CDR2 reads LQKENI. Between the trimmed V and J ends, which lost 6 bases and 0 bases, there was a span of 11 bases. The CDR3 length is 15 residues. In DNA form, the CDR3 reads TGTGCCAGCTCCGGGGACGGATCGAACACCGGGGAGCTGTTTTTT. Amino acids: CASSGDGSNTGELFF.

The CDR3 sequence: CASSNPPWGNTIYF. The DNA of the CDR3 is TGTGCCAGCAGTAACCCCCCTTGGGGGAACACCATATATTTT. The chain links TRBV6-5 to TRBJ1-3; D may be TRBD1 (5 bases). Per the germline V gene, CDR1 is MNHEY and CDR2 is SVGAGI. This CDR3 is 14 amino acids long. Trimming removed 5 bases at V and 7 bases at J, with 15 bases between.

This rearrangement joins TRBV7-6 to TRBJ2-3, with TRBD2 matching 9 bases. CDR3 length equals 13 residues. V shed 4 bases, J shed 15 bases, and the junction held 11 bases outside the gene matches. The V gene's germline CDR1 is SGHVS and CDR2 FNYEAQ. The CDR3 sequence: CASSSTRGRAVYF. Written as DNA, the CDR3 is TGTGCCAGCAGCTCAACACGCGGGAGGGCCGTATATTTT.

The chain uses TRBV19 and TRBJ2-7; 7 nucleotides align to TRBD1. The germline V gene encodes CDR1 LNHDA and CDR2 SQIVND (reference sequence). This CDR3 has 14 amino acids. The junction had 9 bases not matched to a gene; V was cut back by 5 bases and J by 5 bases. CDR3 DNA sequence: TGTGCCAGTAGTTCCCAGGGGGTAGAGAACGAGCAGTACTTC. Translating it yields CASSSQGVENEQYF. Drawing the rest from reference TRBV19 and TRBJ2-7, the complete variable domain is DGGITQSPKYLFRKEGQNVTLSCEQNLNHDAMYWYRQDPGQGLRLIYYSQIVNDFQKGDIAEGYSVSREKKESFPLTVTSAQKNPTAFYLCASSSQGVENEQYFGPGTRLTVT.

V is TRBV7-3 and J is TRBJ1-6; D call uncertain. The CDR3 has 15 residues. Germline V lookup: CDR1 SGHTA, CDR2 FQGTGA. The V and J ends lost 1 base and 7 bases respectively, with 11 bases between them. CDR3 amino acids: CASSLRGMDNSPLHF. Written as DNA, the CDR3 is TGTGCCAGCAGCTTAAGAGGGATGGACAATTCACCCCTCCACTTT.

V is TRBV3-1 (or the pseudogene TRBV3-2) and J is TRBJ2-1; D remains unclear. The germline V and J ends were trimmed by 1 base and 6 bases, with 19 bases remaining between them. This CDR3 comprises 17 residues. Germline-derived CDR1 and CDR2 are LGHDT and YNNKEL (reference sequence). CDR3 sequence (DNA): TGTGCCAGCAGCCAAGCGACTCGGCTCTCTTCTCGCAATGAGCAGTTCTTC. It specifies CASSQATRLSSRNEQFF.

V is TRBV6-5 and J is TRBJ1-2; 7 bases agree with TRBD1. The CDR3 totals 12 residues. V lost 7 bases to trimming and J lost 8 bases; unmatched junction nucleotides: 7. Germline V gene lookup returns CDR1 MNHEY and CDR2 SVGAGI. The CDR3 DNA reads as TGTGCCAGCACCCGACAGGGCGGAGGCTACACCTTC. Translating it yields CASTRQGGGYTF.

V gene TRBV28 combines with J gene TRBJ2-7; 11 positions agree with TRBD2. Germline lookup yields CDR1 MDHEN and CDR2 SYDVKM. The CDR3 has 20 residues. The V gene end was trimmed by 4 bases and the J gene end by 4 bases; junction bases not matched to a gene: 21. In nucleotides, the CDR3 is TGTGCCAGCAGTTCATCCGAAGGGGGCGGGATAGCGGGAGGGCTATACGAGCAGTACTTC. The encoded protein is CASSSSEGGGIAGGLYEQYF.

The CDR3 protein is CASSLSDTQYF. The CDR3 DNA follows: TGTGCCAGCAGTCTTTCAGATACGCAGTATTTT. The chain recombines TRBV2 with TRBJ2-3; D is ambiguous. The germline V and J ends were trimmed by 5 bases and 4 bases, with 4 bases remaining between them. CDR3 length equals 11 residues. In germline, CDR1 is SNHLY, CDR2 FYNNEI.

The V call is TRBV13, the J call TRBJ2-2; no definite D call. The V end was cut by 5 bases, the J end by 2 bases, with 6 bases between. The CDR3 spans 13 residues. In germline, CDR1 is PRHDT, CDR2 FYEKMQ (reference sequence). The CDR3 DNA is TGTGCCAGCAGCACTCCAAACACCGGGGAGCTGTTTTTT. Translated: CASSTPNTGELFF. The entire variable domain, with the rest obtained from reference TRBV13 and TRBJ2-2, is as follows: AAGVIQSPRHLIKEKRETATLKCYPIPRHDTVYWYQQGPGQDPQFLISFYEKMQSDKGSIPDRFSAQQFSDYHSELNMSSLELGDSALYFCASSTPNTGELFFGEGSRLTVL.

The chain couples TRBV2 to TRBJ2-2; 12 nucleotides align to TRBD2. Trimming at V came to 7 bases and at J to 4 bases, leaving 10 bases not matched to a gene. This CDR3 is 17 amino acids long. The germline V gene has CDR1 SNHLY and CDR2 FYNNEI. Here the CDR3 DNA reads TGTGCCAGCACGGCTAGCGGGGGGGCGGGCATCACCGGGGAGCTGTTTTTT. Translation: CASTASGGAGITGELFF.

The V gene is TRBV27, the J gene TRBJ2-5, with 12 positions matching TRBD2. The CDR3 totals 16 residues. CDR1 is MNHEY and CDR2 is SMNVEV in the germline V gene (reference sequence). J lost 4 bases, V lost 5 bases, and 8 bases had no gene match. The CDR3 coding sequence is TGTGCCAGCAGTCTCCGACTAGCGGGAGCGATAGAGACCCAGTACTTC. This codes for CASSLRLAGAIETQYF.

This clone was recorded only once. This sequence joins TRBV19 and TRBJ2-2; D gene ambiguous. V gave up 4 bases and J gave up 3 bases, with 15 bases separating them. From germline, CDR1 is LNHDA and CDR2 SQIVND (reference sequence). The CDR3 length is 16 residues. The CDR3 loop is CASSTSYARYTGELFF. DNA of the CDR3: TGTGCCAGTAGTACTTCTTATGCCAGATACACCGGGGAGCTGTTTTTT.

The CDR3, as DNA: TGTGCCAGCAGTCGACCTGGACCCGAGCAGTACTTC. Its protein product is CASSRPGPEQYF. J is TRBJ2-7 and V is TRBV28; D remains ambiguous. V was cut by 5 bases and J by 6 bases, with 11 bases left in between. Germline loops: CDR1 MDHEN, CDR2 SYDVKM. This CDR3 region has 12 residues.